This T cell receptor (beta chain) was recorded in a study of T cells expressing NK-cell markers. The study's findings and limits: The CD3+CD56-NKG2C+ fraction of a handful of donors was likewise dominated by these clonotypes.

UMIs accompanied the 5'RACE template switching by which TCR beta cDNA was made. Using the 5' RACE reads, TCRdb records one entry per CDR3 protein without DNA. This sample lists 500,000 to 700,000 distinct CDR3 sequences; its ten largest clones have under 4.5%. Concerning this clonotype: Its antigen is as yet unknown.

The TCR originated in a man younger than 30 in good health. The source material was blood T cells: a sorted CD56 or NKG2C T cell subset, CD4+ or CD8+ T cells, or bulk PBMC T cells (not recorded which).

The CDR3 sequence: CASSLARSGPSYEQYF. The chain links TRBV5-1 to TRBJ2-7; TCRdb's D gene call, TRBD2, goes unchecked for lack of DNA. Germline V CDR1 and CDR2: SGHRS, YFSETQ. This CDR3 is built from 16 residues.